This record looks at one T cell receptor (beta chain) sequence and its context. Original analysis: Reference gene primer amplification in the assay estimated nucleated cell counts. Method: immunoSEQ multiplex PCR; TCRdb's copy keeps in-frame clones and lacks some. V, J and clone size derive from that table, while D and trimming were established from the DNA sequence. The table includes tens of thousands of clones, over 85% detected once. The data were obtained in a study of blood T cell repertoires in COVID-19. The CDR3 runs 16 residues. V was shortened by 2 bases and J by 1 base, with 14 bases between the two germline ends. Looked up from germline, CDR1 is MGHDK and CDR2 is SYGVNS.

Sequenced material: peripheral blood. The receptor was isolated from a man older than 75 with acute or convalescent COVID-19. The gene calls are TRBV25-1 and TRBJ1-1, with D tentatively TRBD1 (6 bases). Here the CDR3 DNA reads TGTGCCAGCAGTGAAAATCAGGGGATAACGAACACTGAAGCTTTCTTT. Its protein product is CASSENQGITNTEAFF.